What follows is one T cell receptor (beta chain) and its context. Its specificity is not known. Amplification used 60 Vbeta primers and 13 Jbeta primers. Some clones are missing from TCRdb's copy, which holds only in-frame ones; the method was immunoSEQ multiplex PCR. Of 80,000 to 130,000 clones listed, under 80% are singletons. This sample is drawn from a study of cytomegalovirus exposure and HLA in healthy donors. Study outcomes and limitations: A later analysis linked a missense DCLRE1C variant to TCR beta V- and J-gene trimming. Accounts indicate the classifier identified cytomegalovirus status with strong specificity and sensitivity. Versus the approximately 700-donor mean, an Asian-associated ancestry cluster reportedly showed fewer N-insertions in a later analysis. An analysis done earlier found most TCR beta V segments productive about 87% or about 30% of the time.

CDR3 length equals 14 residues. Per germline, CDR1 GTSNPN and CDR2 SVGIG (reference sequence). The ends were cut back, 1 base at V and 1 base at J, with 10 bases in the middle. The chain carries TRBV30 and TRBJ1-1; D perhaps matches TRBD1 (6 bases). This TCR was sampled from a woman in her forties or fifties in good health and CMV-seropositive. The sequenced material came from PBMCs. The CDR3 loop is CAWSGQAWNTEAFF. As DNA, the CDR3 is TGTGCCTGGAGTGGACAGGCATGGAACACTGAAGCTTTCTTT.